This T cell receptor (beta chain) was obtained from a study of CD8 T cells in ankylosing spondylitis. Quantitative 5'-RACE with molecular barcodes produced the TCR beta libraries. TCRdb re-derived calls from the 5' RACE reads in MiXCR, one entry per CDR3 protein. The profile shows 39,000 or so distinct CDR3 sequences, 2.5% to 3.5% of them singletons. This clonotype was seen ten or more times. The antigen remains unidentified. Whole-study results and caveats: Reportedly, significant enrichment of disease-linked clones occurred in matched ankylosing spondylitis synovial fluid. A subset of motif variants has previously been described in the synovial fluid and blood of reactive arthritis. Clones that were linked to disease were CD8+ and were relatively rare in peripheral blood.

The CDR3 sequence is 15 residues long. V was shortened by 6 bases and J by 0 bases, with 13 bases between the two germline ends. Germline loops: CDR1 SGDLS, CDR2 YYNGEE. The chain uses TRBV9 and TRBJ2-1, with TRBD2 as a possible D gene (6 bases). What was sequenced was blood, either unsorted or a sorted T cell fraction (not recorded which). The receptor was isolated from a male donor with ankylosing spondylitis or in good health (not recorded which). The CDR3 here is CASTRSGLSYNEQFF. The CDR3 nucleotides are TGTGCCAGCACGCGATCGGGACTCTCCTACAATGAGCAGTTCTTC.